Listed below are T cell receptor beta chains from one sample, sequenced in a study of T cell changes during pregnancy in multiple sclerosis. TCRdb's copy holds only in-frame clones and misses some; the assay was immunoSEQ multiplex PCR. The sample has about 48,000 clones, about 90% seen once. The input for sequencing was CD4+ T cells from peripheral blood mononuclear cells, taken in the second trimester of pregnancy. These receptors were collected from a female donor with multiple sclerosis, enrolled in a pregnancy study. The CDR3 runs from the conserved cysteine through the conserved F or W. A D gene is named only where the DNA matches it firmly. A clone size is listed for some rows: how often the clone was seen (once, few, many), or a class if it is expanded.

D gene | J gene | clone size | V gene | CDR3 protein | CDR3 DNA
TRBD1 | TRBJ2-6 | - | TRBV29-1 | CSVLGTGGVGANVLTF | TGCAGCGTCCTCGGGACAGGGGGCGTGGGGGCCAACGTCCTGACTTTC
- | TRBJ1-3 | - | TRBV27 | CASSLSGVVGNTIYF | TGTGCCAGCAGTTTATCAGGGGTCGTTGGAAACACCATATATTTT
TRBD1 | TRBJ1-2 | - | TRBV19 | CASSGRRQGASRLYGYTF | TGTGCCAGTAGTGGCCGTAGACAGGGGGCTTCCCGGCTCTATGGCTACACCTTC
- | TRBJ2-2 | - | TRBV19 | CASSAYRTGELFF | TGTGCCAGTAGTGCGTACAGGACCGGGGAGCTGTTTTTT
- | TRBJ2-2 | - | TRBV9 | CASSVASPDTGELFF | TGTGCCAGCAGCGTAGCTAGCCCTGACACCGGGGAGCTGTTTTTT
TRBD1 | TRBJ2-7 | - | TRBV9 | CASSVGQGAYEQYF | TGTGCCAGCAGCGTAGGACAGGGGGCCTACGAGCAGTACTTC
- | TRBJ1-1 | - | TRBV28 | CASSLSGTSPRNTEAFF | TGTGCCAGCAGTTTAAGCGGGACGTCACCGCGGAACACTGAAGCTTTCTTT
- | TRBJ1-2 | - | TRBV6-4 | CASSRTATNYGYTF | TGTGCCAGCAGTAGGACAGCGACTAACTATGGCTACACCTTC
TRBD1 | TRBJ1-1 | - | TRBV18 | CASSGGQGSTEAFF | TGTGCCAGCTCAGGGGGACAGGGGAGCACTGAAGCTTTCTTT
TRBD2 | TRBJ2-3 | - | TRBV7-2 | CASSLEGGSTDTQYF | TGTGCCAGCAGCTTAGAGGGCGGGAGTACAGATACGCAGTATTTT
TRBD1 | TRBJ1-4 | - | TRBV4-1 | CASSPPGGYNEKLFF | TGCGCCAGCAGCCCACCAGGGGGGTATAATGAAAAACTGTTTTTT
TRBD1 | TRBJ1-2 | - | TRBV29-1 | CSVLDRNYGYTF | TGCAGCGTCTTGGACAGGAACTATGGCTACACCTTC
- | TRBJ2-2 | - | TRBV5-1 | CASRASSTGELFF | TGCGCCAGCAGGGCTAGCTCGACCGGGGAGCTGTTTTTT
TRBD1 | TRBJ2-1 | - | TRBV6-5 | CASTKGQGVYNEQFF | TGTGCCAGCACCAAGGGACAGGGAGTCTACAATGAGCAGTTCTTC
TRBD1 | TRBJ1-5 | few | TRBV19 | CASQDRGNQPQHF | TGTGCCAGTCAGGACAGGGGTAATCAGCCCCAGCATTTT
TRBD2 | TRBJ2-1 | - | TRBV4-1 | CASSQAEALAGDRNEQFF | TGCGCCAGCAGCCAAGCAGAGGCTTTAGCGGGAGATCGTAATGAGCAGTTCTTC
TRBD2 | TRBJ2-1 | once | TRBV30 | CAWNRLAGVNEQFF | TGTGCCTGGAATCGACTAGCGGGAGTGAATGAGCAGTTCTTC
- | TRBJ2-7 | - | TRBV7-6 | CASSLYEDFSYEQYF | TGTGCCAGCAGCTTATATGAGGATTTCTCCTACGAGCAGTACTTC
- | TRBJ1-5 | - | TRBV30 | CAWSVRGFNQPQHF | TGTGCCTGGAGCGTGAGAGGCTTCAATCAGCCCCAGCATTTT
- | TRBJ1-5 | - | TRBV21-1 | CASSKVLTGHSNQPQHF | TGTGCCAGCAGCAAAGTTCTAACAGGCCATAGCAATCAGCCCCAGCATTTT
TRBD1 | TRBJ2-2 | - | TRBV5-4 | CASSFGGTGTGELFF | TGTGCCAGCAGCTTTGGGGGGACAGGCACCGGGGAGCTGTTTTTT
- | TRBJ2-1 | - | TRBV19 | CASSIVLTYHLDEQFF | TGTGCCAGTAGTATAGTGCTTACATACCATCTCGATGAGCAGTTCTTC
TRBD1 | TRBJ1-1 | - | TRBV5-5 | CASSWQTGVNTEAFF | TGTGCCAGCAGCTGGCAGACAGGGGTGAACACTGAAGCTTTCTTT
- | TRBJ1-5 | - | TRBV12-2 | CASRLVDRASQPQHF | TGTGCAAGTCGCTTAGTCGACAGGGCCAGTCAGCCCCAGCATTTT
TRBD2 | TRBJ2-1 | - | TRBV11-3 | CASSFVLAGGDEQFF | TGTGCCAGCAGCTTCGTACTAGCGGGAGGAGATGAGCAGTTCTTC
TRBD2 | TRBJ2-1 | - | TRBV5-1 | CASSPGQLAGVSNEQFF | TGCGCCAGCAGCCCTGGGCAACTAGCGGGAGTTTCGAATGAGCAGTTCTTC